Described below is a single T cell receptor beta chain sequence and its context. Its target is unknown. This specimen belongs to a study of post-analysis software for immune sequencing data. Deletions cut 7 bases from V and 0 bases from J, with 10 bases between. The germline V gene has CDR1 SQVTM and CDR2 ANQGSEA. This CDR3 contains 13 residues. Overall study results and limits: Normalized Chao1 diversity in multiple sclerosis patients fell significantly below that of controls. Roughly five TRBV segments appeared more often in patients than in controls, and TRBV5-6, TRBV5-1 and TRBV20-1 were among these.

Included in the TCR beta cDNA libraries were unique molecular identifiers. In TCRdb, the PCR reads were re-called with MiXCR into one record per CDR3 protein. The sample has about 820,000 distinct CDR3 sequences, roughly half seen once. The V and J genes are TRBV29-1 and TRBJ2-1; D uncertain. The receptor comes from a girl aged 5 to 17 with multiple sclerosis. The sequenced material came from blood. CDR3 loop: CSGGRGSYNEQFF. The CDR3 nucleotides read TGCAGCGGAGGCAGAGGCTCCTACAATGAGCAGTTCTTC.